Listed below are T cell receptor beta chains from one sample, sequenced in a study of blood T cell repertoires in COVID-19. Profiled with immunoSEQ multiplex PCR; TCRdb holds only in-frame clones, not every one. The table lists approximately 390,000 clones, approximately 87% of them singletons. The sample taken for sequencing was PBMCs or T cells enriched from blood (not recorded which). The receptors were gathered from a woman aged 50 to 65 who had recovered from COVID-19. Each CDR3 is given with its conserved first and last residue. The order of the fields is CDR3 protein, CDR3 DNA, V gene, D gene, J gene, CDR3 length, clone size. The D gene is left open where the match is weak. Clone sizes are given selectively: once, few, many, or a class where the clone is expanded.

CDR3aa: CASSTTGDQETQYF
CDR3nt: TGTGCCAGCAGTACAACAGGAGACCAAGAGACCCAGTACTTC
v_gene: TRBV21-1
d_gene: .
j_gene: TRBJ2-5
len: 14
abundance: .

CDR3aa: CASSKRGLLTPRGDTQYF
CDR3nt: TGTGCCAGCAGTAAGCGGGGTCTGCTTACCCCCCGTGGAGATACGCAGTATTTT
v_gene: TRBV27
d_gene: TRBD2
j_gene: TRBJ2-3
len: 18
abundance: .

CDR3aa: CASSQVPGQKNTGELFF
CDR3nt: TGCGCCAGCAGCCAAGTTCCGGGACAGAAGAACACCGGGGAGCTGTTTTTT
v_gene: TRBV4-1
d_gene: TRBD1
j_gene: TRBJ2-2
len: 17
abundance: .

CDR3aa: CVVRGPMNTEAFF
CDR3nt: TGTGTTGTGCGGGGGCCAATGAACACTGAAGCTTTCTTT
v_gene: TRBV28
d_gene: .
j_gene: TRBJ1-1
len: 13
abundance: few

CDR3aa: CASSLGESEKLFF
CDR3nt: TGTGCCAGCAGCTTAGGGGAGTCGGAAAAACTGTTTTTT
v_gene: TRBV7-9
d_gene: .
j_gene: TRBJ1-4
len: 13
abundance: .

CDR3aa: CSATQGGEQFF
CDR3nt: TGCAGTGCTACCCAGGGGGGCGAGCAGTTCTTC
v_gene: TRBV20-1
d_gene: .
j_gene: TRBJ2-1
len: 11
abundance: .

CDR3aa: CAISEGTGAVPDTQYF
CDR3nt: TGTGCCATCAGTGAAGGGACAGGGGCGGTTCCCGATACGCAGTATTTT
v_gene: TRBV10-3
d_gene: TRBD1
j_gene: TRBJ2-3
len: 16
abundance: once

CDR3aa: CASSSRASGGEADTQYF
CDR3nt: TGTGCCAGCAGCTCCCGGGCTAGCGGGGGAGAAGCAGATACGCAGTATTTT
v_gene: TRBV11-2
d_gene: TRBD2
j_gene: TRBJ2-3
len: 17
abundance: .

CDR3aa: CASSFHREAEAFF
CDR3nt: TGTGCCAGCAGTTTTCACAGGGAAGCTGAAGCTTTCTTT
v_gene: TRBV12-3/TRBV12-4
d_gene: .
j_gene: TRBJ1-1
len: 13
abundance: few

CDR3aa: CASSQSRPLPRGSSYEQYF
CDR3nt: TGTGCCAGCAGCCAAAGCCGTCCACTCCCTCGGGGGTCCTCCTACGAGCAGTACTTC
v_gene: TRBV3-1/TRBV3-2
d_gene: .
j_gene: TRBJ2-7
len: 19
abundance: .

CDR3aa: CASRGQGNTIYF
CDR3nt: TGTGCCAGCAGGGGACAGGGAAACACCATATATTTT
v_gene: TRBV6-5
d_gene: TRBD1
j_gene: TRBJ1-3
len: 12
abundance: .

CDR3aa: CASSLGGGRNYQPQHF
CDR3nt: TGTGCCAGCAGCTTAGGAGGCGGCCGTAACTATCAGCCCCAGCATTTT
v_gene: TRBV7-8
d_gene: .
j_gene: TRBJ1-5
len: 16
abundance: .

CDR3aa: CASSQEGRGHNYGYTF
CDR3nt: TGTGCCAGCAGCCAAGAGGGTAGAGGACATAACTATGGCTACACCTTC
v_gene: TRBV3-1/TRBV3-2
d_gene: .
j_gene: TRBJ1-2
len: 16
abundance: .

CDR3aa: CSVELTDSYEQYF
CDR3nt: TGCAGCGTTGAATTAACAGATTCCTACGAGCAGTACTTC
v_gene: TRBV29-1
d_gene: .
j_gene: TRBJ2-7
len: 13
abundance: .

CDR3aa: CSGGTGVNEKLFF
CDR3nt: TGCAGCGGGGGGACAGGGGTTAATGAAAAACTGTTTTTT
v_gene: TRBV29-1
d_gene: TRBD1
j_gene: TRBJ1-4
len: 13
abundance: .

CDR3aa: CASRRNTNTGELFF
CDR3nt: TGTGCCAGCAGGAGGAACACGAACACCGGGGAGCTGTTTTTT
v_gene: TRBV6-5
d_gene: .
j_gene: TRBJ2-2
len: 14
abundance: .

CDR3aa: CSVTDRVRSYEQYF
CDR3nt: TGCAGCGTTACGGACAGGGTGAGGTCCTACGAGCAGTACTTC
v_gene: TRBV29-1
d_gene: TRBD1
j_gene: TRBJ2-7
len: 14
abundance: .

CDR3aa: CASSADRPNRRVFF
CDR3nt: TGTGCCAGCAGCGCAGACAGGCCAAATCGCAGGGTTTTCTTT
v_gene: TRBV28
d_gene: .
j_gene: TRBJ1-1
len: 14
abundance: .

CDR3aa: CSASEGRSGNTIYF
CDR3nt: TGCAGTGCTAGTGAGGGCCGCTCTGGAAACACCATATATTTT
v_gene: TRBV20-1
d_gene: .
j_gene: TRBJ1-3
len: 14
abundance: .

CDR3aa: CASRLAGGHNEQFF
CDR3nt: TGTGCCAGCAGACTAGCGGGGGGCCACAATGAGCAGTTCTTC
v_gene: TRBV6-5
d_gene: TRBD2
j_gene: TRBJ2-1
len: 14
abundance: .

CDR3aa: CASSSDSPNYGYTF
CDR3nt: TGTGCCAGCTCGTCCGACAGCCCTAACTATGGCTACACCTTC
v_gene: TRBV18
d_gene: .
j_gene: TRBJ1-2
len: 14
abundance: .

CDR3aa: CASSFRDRGWLTQYF
CDR3nt: TGTGCCAGCAGCTTCCGGGACAGGGGTTGGTTGACCCAGTACTTC
v_gene: TRBV7-3
d_gene: TRBD1
j_gene: TRBJ2-5
len: 15
abundance: .

CDR3aa: CASKPQVNYGYTF
CDR3nt: TGTGCCAGCAAACCCCAGGTTAACTATGGCTACACCTTC
v_gene: TRBV2
d_gene: .
j_gene: TRBJ1-2
len: 13
abundance: .

CDR3aa: CASSHQLNTEAFF
CDR3nt: TGTGCCAGCAGCCACCAGTTGAACACTGAAGCTTTCTTT
v_gene: TRBV11-2
d_gene: .
j_gene: TRBJ1-1
len: 13
abundance: .